Shown below are 30 T cell receptor beta chains from a single sample sequenced in a study of T cells in Graves' hyperthyroidism and ophthalmopathy. The investigators amplified TCR beta CDR3 regions from RNA transcripts. When the TCR CDR3 underwent first-round RT-PCR, the HTBI primer set was used. MiXCR was run by TCRdb on the multiplex PCR reads, yielding one entry per CDR3 protein. The sample carries some 570,000 distinct CDR3 sequences, 12% to 15% recorded once. The sample taken for sequencing was blood. The receptor source for this set is a woman younger than 30 with Graves' ophthalmopathy.

In its sample, this clonotype was seen a few times. The chain links TRBV4-1 to TRBJ1-1, with D possibly being TRBD1 (6 bases). The length of the CDR3 is 15 residues. With 0 bases removed from V and 1 base from J, the gap between germline ends came to 9 bases. The germline V gene encodes CDR1 MGHRA and CDR2 YSYEKL. CDR3 in DNA: TGCGCCAGCAGCCAAGAGCTACAGGGGAACACTGAAGCTTTCTTT. It specifies CASSQELQGNTEAFF.

This clonotype was picked up many times. This chain uses TRBV7-2 with TRBJ2-1, with TRBD2 matching over 7 bases. Germline V gives CDR1 SGHTA, CDR2 FQGNSA. V gave up 5 bases and J gave up 2 bases; unmatched junction bases: 6. The CDR3 is 15 residues long. CDR3 residues: CASSQAGPAYNEQFF. For the CDR3, the DNA is TGTGCCAGCAGCCAAGCGGGGCCCGCCTACAATGAGCAGTTCTTC.

Only a few counts were recorded for this clonotype. The J gene is TRBJ2-3, the V gene TRBV7-3; D is tentatively TRBD1 or TRBD2 (6 bases each). CDR1 and CDR2 (germline): SGHTA, FQGTGA. The V gene lost 0 bases and the J gene lost 7 bases, with 14 bases spanning the gap. CDR3 length: 15 amino acids. The CDR3 loop reads CASSLTGGGTNTQYF. The CDR3 bases are TGTGCCAGCAGCTTAACAGGGGGAGGCACTAATACGCAGTATTTT.

The chain employs TRBV7-9 and TRBJ1-2; D may be TRBD1 (5 bases). Germline CDR1 and CDR2: SEHNR and FQNEAQ (reference sequence). The germline V and J ends were trimmed by 5 bases and 8 bases, with 18 bases remaining between them. The CDR3 has 14 amino acids. CDR3 sequence: CASSRRWGSGGYTF. The DNA of the CDR3 is TGTGCCAGCAGCCGGCGTTGGGGGTCAGGCGGCTACACCTTC.

This clonotype was picked up many times. V and J are TRBV28 and TRBJ1-1; 9 bases are a match to TRBD1. Germline loops: CDR1 MDHEN, CDR2 SYDVKM. The CDR3 length is 14 residues. V gave up 6 bases and J gave up 1 base; unmatched junction bases: 3. The CDR3 nucleotides are TGTGCCAGCAGCCGGGACAGGGCGAACACTGAAGCTTTCTTT. It is translated as CASSRDRANTEAFF. Combining the CDR3 with reference TRBV28 and TRBJ1-1 gives the whole variable domain DVKVTQSSRYLVKRTGEKVFLECVQDMDHENMFWYRQDPGLGLRLIYFSYDVKMKEKGDIPEGYSVSREKKERFSLILESASTNQTSMYLCASSRDRANTEAFFGQGTRLTVV.

This clonotype was seen a few times. Written as DNA, the CDR3 is TGTGCCAGCAGGACCGACAGGGAGAGAAACACCATATATTTT. As protein: CASRTDRERNTIYF. V gene TRBV28 combines with J gene TRBJ1-3; 7 bases match TRBD1. V dropped 6 bases and J dropped 5; count of bases not matched to a gene: 7. The CDR3 length is 14 residues. Germline CDR1 reads MDHEN; CDR2 reads SYDVKM. Supplemented by reference TRBV28 and TRBJ1-3, the full variable domain reads DVKVTQSSRYLVKRTGEKVFLECVQDMDHENMFWYRQDPGLGLRLIYFSYDVKMKEKGDIPEGYSVSREKKERFSLILESASTNQTSMYLCASRTDRERNTIYFGEGSWLTVV.

This clonotype has ten or more counts. The V gene is TRBV27, the J gene TRBJ1-2; 7 nucleotides line up with TRBD1. The germline gives CDR1 MNHEY, CDR2 SMNVEV (reference sequence). The CDR3 extends over 17 amino acids. J gave up 0 bases and V 2 bases, and 9 bases lay outside the gene matches. CDR3 sequence reads: CASSLVGHRGPNYGYTF. The CDR3 DNA reads TGTGCCAGCAGTTTAGTTGGGCACAGGGGACCTAACTATGGCTACACCTTC.

This clonotype was seen repeatedly, ten times or more. The rearrangement links TRBV3-1 to TRBJ2-1; TRBD2 is a possible D gene (5 bases). The CDR3 is made up of 13 amino acids. V dropped 2 bases and J dropped 9 bases, with 11 bases sitting between them. The V gene's germline CDR1 is LGHDT and CDR2 YNNKEL (reference sequence). The CDR3 region is CASSQPHRGEQFF. The CDR3 DNA is TGTGCCAGCAGCCAACCACATCGGGGTGAGCAGTTCTTC.

This clonotype showed up many times. The chain combines TRBV5-4 with TRBJ2-7; 7 bases are a match to TRBD1. Germline V gene lookup returns CDR1 SGHNT and CDR2 YYREEE (reference sequence). The CDR3 has 14 amino acids. Germline trimming cut 1 base from V and 4 bases from J; bases unmatched to any gene: 5. CDR3 nucleotides: TGTGCCAGCAGCTTGTGGGGACAGATTTACGAGCAGTACTTC. It specifies CASSLWGQIYEQYF.

J is TRBJ2-7 and V is TRBV20-1, with D maybe TRBD2 (5 bases). The V end was cut by 1 base, the J end by 2 bases, with 6 bases between. CDR3 size: 12 residues. From germline, CDR1 is DFQATT and CDR2 SNEGSKA (reference sequence). The CDR3 loop is CSARVATYEQYF. The CDR3 nucleotides read TGCAGTGCTAGAGTAGCGACCTACGAGCAGTACTTC.

The sample holds many counts of this clonotype. The V call is TRBV7-3, the J call TRBJ1-2, with a possible D match to TRBD1 (5 bases). Trimming stripped 1 base from V and 4 bases from J, with 10 bases between. This CDR3 is 14 amino acids long. Germline V gene sequence: CDR1 SGHTA, CDR2 FQGTGA. In DNA, the CDR3 is TGTGCCAGCAGCTTAAAGGGGCGCGGCTATGGCTACACCTTC. Its translation is CASSLKGRGYGYTF.

This clonotype was counted at least ten times. The chain employs TRBV3-1 and TRBJ2-7, with TRBD1 matching over 12 bases. V trimming: 5 bases; J trimming: 7 bases; junction bases outside the gene matches: 9. This CDR3 region has 15 residues. Germline V gene lookup returns CDR1 LGHDT and CDR2 YNNKEL (reference sequence). CDR3 sequence reads: CASSGRDRGQGEQYF. The CDR3 DNA is TGTGCCAGCAGCGGCCGGGACAGGGGGCAGGGGGAGCAGTACTTC.

This clonotype was seen at least ten times. This chain links TRBV11-2 with TRBJ2-7, with 10 bases that match TRBD1. The CDR3 runs to 12 residues. With V trimmed by 8 bases and J by 5 bases, 3 bases remained unmatched. The germline V gene encodes CDR1 SGHAT and CDR2 FQNNGV. The CDR3 DNA reads TGTGCCAGCCGGACAGGGGGGAACGAGCAGTACTTC. It codes for CASRTGGNEQYF.

This clonotype was recorded a few times. The chain couples TRBV14 to TRBJ1-5, with 8 bases identical to TRBD1. Germline CDR1 reads SGHDN; CDR2 reads FVKESK. The V segment lost 0 bases and the J segment 5 bases; nucleotides outside the gene matches: 12. The CDR3 is 18 residues long. The CDR3 here is CASSQDRHGQGRDQPQHF. CDR3 in DNA: TGTGCCAGCAGCCAAGACCGCCACGGACAGGGAAGGGATCAGCCCCAGCATTTT.

This clonotype was detected ten times or more. V is TRBV10-3 and J is TRBJ2-1, with 15 nucleotides matching TRBD2. After removal of 10 bases from V and 1 base from J, the junction contained 11 bases not matched to a gene. The CDR3 length is 18 residues. Germline V gene sequence: CDR1 ENHRY, CDR2 SYGVKD. The CDR3 is CATGTGTSGRPSYNEQFF. Written as DNA, the CDR3 is TGTGCCACGGGGACCGGGACTAGCGGGAGGCCTTCCTACAATGAGCAGTTCTTC.

The chain uses TRBV29-1 and TRBJ2-5; no reliable D call. This CDR3 spans 12 amino acids. Germline-derived CDR1 and CDR2 are SQVTM and ANQGSEA. With 6 bases removed from V and 2 bases from J, the gap between germline ends came to 10 bases. The CDR3 sequence: CSVFSRQETQYF. The CDR3 region has the DNA TGCAGCGTCTTCAGCCGGCAAGAGACCCAGTACTTC.

This clonotype turned up a few times. The chain links TRBV6-2 or TRBV6-3 to TRBJ2-7; perhaps TRBD1 as D (5 bases). Germline-derived CDR1 and CDR2 are MNHEY and SVGEGT. Trimming stripped 4 bases from V and 2 bases from J, with 12 bases between. The CDR3 extends over 14 amino acids. This chain's CDR3 is CASSFSWGAYEQYF. For the CDR3, the DNA is TGTGCCAGCAGTTTTTCCTGGGGCGCCTACGAGCAGTACTTC.

This clonotype has ten or more counts. The V call is TRBV10-3, the J call TRBJ1-2; D perhaps matches TRBD1 (5 bases). Germline V gives CDR1 ENHRY, CDR2 SYGVKD. V was pared by 3 bases and J by 3 bases, with 11 bases between. The CDR3 length is 14 residues. Here the CDR3 DNA reads TGTGCCATCAGTGATATCCAGGGCGACTATGGCTACACCTTC. Its protein is CAISDIQGDYGYTF.

This clonotype was counted at least ten times. The gene calls are TRBV20-1 and TRBJ1-5, with D possibly matching TRBD1 (5 bases). This CDR3 spans 15 amino acids. With 0 bases removed from V and 4 bases from J, the gap between germline ends came to 13 bases. The germline V gene has CDR1 DFQATT and CDR2 SNEGSKA (reference sequence). DNA for the CDR3: TGCAGTGCTAGAGATAGGGACGGATTTAATCAGCCCCAGCATTTT. This sequence encodes CSARDRDGFNQPQHF.

This clonotype was found many times. The chain links TRBV24-1 to TRBJ2-3; D call uncertain. V shed 4 bases and J shed 10 bases, with 11 bases lying between them. CDR1 and CDR2 (germline): KGHDR, SFDVKD. The CDR3 is 12 amino acids. DNA for the CDR3: TGTGCCACCAGTGACCCCGGGCGCCCGCAGTATTTT. It is translated as CATSDPGRPQYF.

The sample holds many counts of this clonotype. J is TRBJ2-7 and V is TRBV5-1; weak D call: TRBD2 (6 bases). Germline V lookup: CDR1 SGHRS, CDR2 YFSETQ. The CDR3 contains 15 residues. Trimming removed 5 bases at V and 3 bases at J, with 18 bases between. The CDR3 spells CASRFVGGGHYEQYF. CDR3 DNA sequence: TGCGCCAGCAGATTTGTAGGTGGAGGGCACTACGAGCAGTACTTC.

This clonotype has ten or more counts. The chain has TRBV28 and TRBJ1-5; the match to TRBD1 covers 9 bases. The trim removed 2 bases at V and 6 bases at J, leaving 8 bases unmatched. Germline assignment: CDR1 MDHEN and CDR2 SYDVKM. The CDR3 contains 16 residues. Here the CDR3 reads CASSLVRGQGAQPQHF. The CDR3 DNA follows: TGTGCCAGCAGTTTAGTGAGGGGACAGGGCGCTCAGCCCCAGCATTTT.

Here the CDR3 DNA reads TGCGCCAGCAGCGAACAGCCTAGCACAGATACGCAGTATTTT. It specifies CASSEQPSTDTQYF. The chain employs TRBV4-3 and TRBJ2-3; D call uncertain. This CDR3 contains 14 residues. Germline V gene data show CDR1 as LGHNA and CDR2 as YSLEER. Deletions cut 5 bases from V and 0 bases from J, with 9 bases between.

This clonotype was picked up many times. The CDR3 here is CASSLDGWISGNTIYF. The CDR3 coding sequence is TGTGCCAGCAGTTTAGACGGGTGGATCTCTGGAAACACCATATATTTT. V is TRBV27 and J is TRBJ1-3, with D unresolved. The CDR3 covers 16 residues. V was pared by 2 bases and J by 0 bases, with 11 bases between. Germline CDR1 is MNHEY and CDR2 is SMNVEV (reference sequence).

This clonotype was detected many times. This chain links TRBV7-9 with TRBJ2-1, with D perhaps matching TRBD2 (6 bases). Trimming removed 1 base at V and 14 bases at J, with 21 bases between. The CDR3 has 15 residues. The germline V gene encodes CDR1 SEHNR and CDR2 FQNEAQ (reference sequence). CDR3 sequence (DNA): TGTGCCAGCAGCTTAGTGAGGGGAGAGGGCGGGAAGGAGTTCTTC. Translation: CASSLVRGEGGKEFF.

The table lists this clonotype with a few counts. The chain couples TRBV19 to TRBJ2-3; possible D gene TRBD1, 5 bases. Germline-derived CDR1 and CDR2 are LNHDA and SQIVND (reference sequence). This CDR3 is 15 amino acids long. V was cut by 2 bases and J by 1 base, with 10 bases left in between. DNA for the CDR3: TGTGCCAGTAGTATACAGGGCCATCGCACAGATACGCAGTATTTT. Translation: CASSIQGHRTDTQYF.

Many counts were recorded for this clonotype. CDR3 coding DNA: TGTGCCTGGACTCGGGACGGAACCAGCTATGGCTACACCTTC. Residues: CAWTRDGTSYGYTF. J is TRBJ1-2 and V is TRBV30, with a possible D match to TRBD1 (5 bases). Trimming took off 4 bases at V and 4 bases at J, with 16 bases between the two ends. The CDR3 has 14 amino acids. CDR1 GTSNPN and CDR2 SVGIG come from the germline V gene (reference sequence).

This clonotype was picked up many times. V and J are TRBV5-5 and TRBJ2-5, with D tentatively TRBD1 (6 bases). The CDR3 is 14 residues long. V was trimmed by 5 bases and J by 2 bases, leaving 13 bases between them. Germline lookup yields CDR1 SGHKS and CDR2 YYEKEE (reference sequence). The CDR3 protein is CASRTQGFQETQYF. The CDR3 bases are TGTGCCAGCAGGACACAGGGATTTCAAGAGACCCAGTACTTC.

This clonotype was seen a few times. The rearrangement joins TRBV3-1 to TRBJ2-1; 8 nucleotides line up with TRBD2. Germline V CDR1 and CDR2: LGHDT, YNNKEL (reference sequence). The CDR3 spans 16 residues. The junction had 9 bases not matched to a gene; V was cut back by 2 bases and J by 6 bases. CDR3 DNA sequence: TGTGCCAGCAGCCAATCCAGCGGGAGAGGCGGCAATGAGCAGTTCTTC. Its translation: CASSQSSGRGGNEQFF.

There are many counts of this clonotype. The gene calls are TRBV5-8 and TRBJ2-3; maybe TRBD2 (5 bases). Germline CDR1 reads SGHTS; CDR2 reads YDEGEE. The V end lost 0 bases, the J end lost 1 base, and 12 bases lay between the germline ends. The CDR3 totals 16 residues. This CDR3 reads CASSLGTRMGTDTQYF. CDR3 nucleotide sequence: TGTGCCAGCAGCTTGGGAACTAGAATGGGCACAGATACGCAGTATTTT.